This record looks at one T cell receptor (beta chain) sequence and its context. The entry originates in a study of T cell changes during pregnancy in multiple sclerosis. Here immunoSEQ multiplex PCR was the method, and the copy in TCRdb shows in-frame clones only, minus some. This sample has about 38,000 clones, with roughly 90% found just once. The input for sequencing was CD4+ T cells from peripheral blood mononuclear cells, taken before pregnancy. This TCR derives from a female donor with multiple sclerosis, enrolled in a pregnancy study.

CDR3 nucleotides: TGCGCCAGCAGCCTTACCCCAACGACTAGTCCGGATACGCAGTATTTT. It is translated as CASSLTPTTSPDTQYF. The rearrangement joins TRBV5-1 to TRBJ2-3, with D perhaps TRBD2 (6 bases). From germline, CDR1 is SGHRS and CDR2 YFSETQ. V was cut by 4 bases and J by 6 bases, with 21 bases left in between. The length of the CDR3 is 16 residues.